The clone carrying this T cell receptor (beta chain) has a handful of counts. Trimming left V 6 bases short and J 4 bases short, with 12 bases between. This CDR3 is 12 amino acids long. CDR1 is SQVTM, CDR2 ANQGSEA, per germline. This sample is part of a study of T cells in Graves' hyperthyroidism and ophthalmopathy. RNA transcripts served as the template for amplifying TCR beta CDR3 regions. Primed by the HTBI set, a first-round RT-PCR was run on the TCR CDR3. Each CDR3 protein gets one entry after TCRdb re-called the multiplex PCR reads with MiXCR. The table records some 570,000 distinct CDR3 sequences, approximately 15% of them present only once.

The sample comprised blood. The receptor's source is a woman aged 18-30 years with Graves' ophthalmopathy. This sequence joins TRBV29-1 and TRBJ1-2; D is unclear. CDR3 protein: CSVERVGYGYTF. The CDR3 region has the DNA TGCAGCGTCGAGAGGGTCGGCTATGGCTACACCTTC.